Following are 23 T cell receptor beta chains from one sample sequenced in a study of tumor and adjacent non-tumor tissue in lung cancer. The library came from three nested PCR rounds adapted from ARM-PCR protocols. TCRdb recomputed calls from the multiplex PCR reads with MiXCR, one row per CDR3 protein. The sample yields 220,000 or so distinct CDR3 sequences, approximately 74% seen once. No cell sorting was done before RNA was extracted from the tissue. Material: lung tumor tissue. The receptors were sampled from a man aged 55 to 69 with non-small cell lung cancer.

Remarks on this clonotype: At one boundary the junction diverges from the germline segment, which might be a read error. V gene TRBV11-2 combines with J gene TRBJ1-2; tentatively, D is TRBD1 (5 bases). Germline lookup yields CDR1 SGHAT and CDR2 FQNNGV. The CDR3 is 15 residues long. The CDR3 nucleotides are TGTGCCAGCATCTTAGAGCGGGGCGGTGGCTATGGCTACACCTTC. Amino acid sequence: CASILERGGGYGYTF.

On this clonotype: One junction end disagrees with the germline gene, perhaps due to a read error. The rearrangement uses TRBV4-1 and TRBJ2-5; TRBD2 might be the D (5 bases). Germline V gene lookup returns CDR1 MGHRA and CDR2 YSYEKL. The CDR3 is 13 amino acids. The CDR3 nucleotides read TGCGCCGGCAGCTCAGACTACCAAGAGACTCAGTACTTC. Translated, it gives CAGSSDYQETQYF.

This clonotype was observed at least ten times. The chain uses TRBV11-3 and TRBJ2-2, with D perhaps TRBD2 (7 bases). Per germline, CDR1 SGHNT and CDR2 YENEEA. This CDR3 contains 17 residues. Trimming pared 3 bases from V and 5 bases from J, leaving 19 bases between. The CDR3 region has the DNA TGTGCCAGCAGCTTCGGGGGGCCGAGAGATAGAACCGGGGAGCTGTTTTTT. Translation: CASSFGGPRDRTGELFF.

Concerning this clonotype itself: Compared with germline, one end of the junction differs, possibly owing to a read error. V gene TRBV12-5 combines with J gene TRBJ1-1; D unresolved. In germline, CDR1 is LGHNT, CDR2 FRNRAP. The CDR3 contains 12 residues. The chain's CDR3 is CATSRSDTEVFF. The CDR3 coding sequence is TGTGCAACCAGCCGTTCAGACACTGAAGTTTTCTTT.

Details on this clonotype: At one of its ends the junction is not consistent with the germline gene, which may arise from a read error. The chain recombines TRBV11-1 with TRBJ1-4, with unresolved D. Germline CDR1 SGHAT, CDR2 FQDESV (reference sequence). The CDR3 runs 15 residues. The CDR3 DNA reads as TGTGCCAGAAGCCCTCGCCTGGAGGCGTCTGAAAAGCTGTTTTTT. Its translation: CARSPRLEASEKLFF. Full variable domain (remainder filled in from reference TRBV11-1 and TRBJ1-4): EAEVAQSPRYKITEKSQAVAFWCDPISGHATLYWYRQILGQGPELLVQFQDESVVDDSQLPKDRFSAERLKGVDSTLKIQPAELGDSAMYLCARSPRLEASEKLFFGSGTQLSVL.

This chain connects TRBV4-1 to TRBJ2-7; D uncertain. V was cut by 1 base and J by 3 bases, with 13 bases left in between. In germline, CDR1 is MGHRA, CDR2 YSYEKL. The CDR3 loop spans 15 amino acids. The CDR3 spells CASSQVGGRLYEQYF. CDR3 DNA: TGCGCCAGCAGCCAAGTGGGTGGTCGACTCTACGAGCAGTACTTC.

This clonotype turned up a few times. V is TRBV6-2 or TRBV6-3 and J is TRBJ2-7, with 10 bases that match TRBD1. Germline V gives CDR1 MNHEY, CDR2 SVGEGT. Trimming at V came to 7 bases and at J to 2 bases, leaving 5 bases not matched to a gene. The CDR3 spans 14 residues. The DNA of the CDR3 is TGTGCCAGCATCCGACAGGGGGCTGCCTACGAGCAGTACTTC. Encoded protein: CASIRQGAAYEQYF.

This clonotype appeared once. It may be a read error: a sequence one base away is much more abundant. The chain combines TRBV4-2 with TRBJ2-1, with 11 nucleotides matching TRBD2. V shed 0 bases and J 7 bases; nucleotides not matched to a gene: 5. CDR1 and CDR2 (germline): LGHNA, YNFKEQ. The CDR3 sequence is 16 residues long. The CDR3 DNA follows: TGTGCCAGCAGCCAAGAGATTAGCGGGAGGGGTAATGAGCAGTTCTTC. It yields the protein CASSQEISGRGNEQFF.

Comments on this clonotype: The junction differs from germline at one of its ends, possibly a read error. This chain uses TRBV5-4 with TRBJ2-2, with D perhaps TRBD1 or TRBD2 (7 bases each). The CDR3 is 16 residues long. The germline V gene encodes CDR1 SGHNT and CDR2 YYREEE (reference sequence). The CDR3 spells CVSSPYSQGGSGELFF. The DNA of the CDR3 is TGTGTCAGCAGCCCTTATTCGCAGGGGGGGAGCGGGGAGCTGTTTTTT.

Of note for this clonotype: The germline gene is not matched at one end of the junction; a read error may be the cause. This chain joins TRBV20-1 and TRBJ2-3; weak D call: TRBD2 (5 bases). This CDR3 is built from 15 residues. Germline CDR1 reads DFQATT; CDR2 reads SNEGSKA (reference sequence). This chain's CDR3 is CSANRRVSGISTHYF. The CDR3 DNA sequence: TGCAGTGCTAATAGGCGGGTGTCGGGCATATCTACGCACTATTTT.

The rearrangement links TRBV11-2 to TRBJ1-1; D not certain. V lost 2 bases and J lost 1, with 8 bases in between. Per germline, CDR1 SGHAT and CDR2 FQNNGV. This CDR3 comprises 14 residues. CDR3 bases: TGTGCCAGCAGCTTAAAGACGGCGAACACTGAAGCTTTCTTT. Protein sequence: CASSLKTANTEAFF. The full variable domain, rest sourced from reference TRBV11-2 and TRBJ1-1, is EAGVAQSPRYKIIEKRQSVAFWCNPISGHATLYWYQQILGQGPKLLIQFQNNGVVDDSQLPKDRFSAERLKGVDSTLKIQPAKLEDSAVYLCASSLKTANTEAFFGQGTRLTVV.

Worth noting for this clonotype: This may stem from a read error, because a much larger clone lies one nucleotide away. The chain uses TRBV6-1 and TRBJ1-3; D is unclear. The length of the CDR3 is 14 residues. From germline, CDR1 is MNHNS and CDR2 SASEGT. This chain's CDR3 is CASSDGVSGNTIDF. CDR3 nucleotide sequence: TGTGCCAGCAGTGACGGGGTCTCTGGAAACACCATAGATTTT.

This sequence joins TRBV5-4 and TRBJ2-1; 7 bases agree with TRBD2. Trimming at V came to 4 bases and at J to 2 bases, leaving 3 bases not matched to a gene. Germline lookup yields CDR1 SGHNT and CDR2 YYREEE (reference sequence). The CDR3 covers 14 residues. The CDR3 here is CASSMGGAYNEQFF. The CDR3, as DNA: TGTGCCAGCAGCATGGGAGGGGCCTACAATGAGCAGTTCTTC. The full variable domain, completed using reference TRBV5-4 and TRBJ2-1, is ETGVTQSPTHLIKTRGQQVTLRCSSQSGHNTVSWYQQALGQGPQFIFQYYREEENGRGNFPPRFSGLQFPNYSSELNVNALELDDSALYLCASSMGGAYNEQFFGPGTRLTVL.

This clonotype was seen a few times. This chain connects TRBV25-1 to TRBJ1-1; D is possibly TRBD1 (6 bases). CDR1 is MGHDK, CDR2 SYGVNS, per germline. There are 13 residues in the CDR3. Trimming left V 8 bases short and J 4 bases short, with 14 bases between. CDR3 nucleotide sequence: TGTGCCAGCGGCAGGGGAGGCATCACTGAAGCTTTCTTT. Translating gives CASGRGGITEAFF.

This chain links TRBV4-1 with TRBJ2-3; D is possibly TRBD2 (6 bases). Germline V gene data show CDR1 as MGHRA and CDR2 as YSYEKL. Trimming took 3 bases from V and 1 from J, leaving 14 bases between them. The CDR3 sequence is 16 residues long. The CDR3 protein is CASSHAVASGTDTQYF. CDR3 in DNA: TGCGCCAGCAGCCATGCAGTGGCTAGCGGCACAGATACGCAGTATTTT.

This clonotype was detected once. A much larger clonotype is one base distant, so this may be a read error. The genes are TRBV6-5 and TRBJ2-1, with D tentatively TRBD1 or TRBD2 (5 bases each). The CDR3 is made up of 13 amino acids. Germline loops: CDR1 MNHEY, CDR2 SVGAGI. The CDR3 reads CATARGLGNEQLF. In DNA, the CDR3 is TGTGCCACCGCGAGGGGTCTGGGGAATGAGCAGCTCTTC.

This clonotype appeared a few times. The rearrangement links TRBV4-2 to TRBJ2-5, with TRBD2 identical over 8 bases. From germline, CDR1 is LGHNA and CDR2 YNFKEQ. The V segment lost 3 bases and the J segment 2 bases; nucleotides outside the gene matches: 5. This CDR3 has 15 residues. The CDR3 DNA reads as TGTGCCAGCAGCCAGCGGGGGGCGCAGCAAGAGACCCAGTACTTC. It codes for CASSQRGAQQETQYF.

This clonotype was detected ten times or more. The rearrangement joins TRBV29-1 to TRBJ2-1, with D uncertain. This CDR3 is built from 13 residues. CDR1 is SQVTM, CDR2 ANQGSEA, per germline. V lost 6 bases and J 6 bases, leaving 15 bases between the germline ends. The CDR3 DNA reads TGCAGCGTCGGGCGTACCGGGCTCAATGAGCAGTTCTTC. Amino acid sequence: CSVGRTGLNEQFF.

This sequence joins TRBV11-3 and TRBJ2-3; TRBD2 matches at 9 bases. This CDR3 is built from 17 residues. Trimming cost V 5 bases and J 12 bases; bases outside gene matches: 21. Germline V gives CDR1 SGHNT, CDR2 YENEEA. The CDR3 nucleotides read TGTGCCAGCAGCCCCGGCTTGGGAGCGGGAGGAACAGATGCACAGTATTTT. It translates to CASSPGLGAGGTDAQYF. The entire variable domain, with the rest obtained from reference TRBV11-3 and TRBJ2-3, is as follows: EAGVVQSPRYKIIEKKQPVAFWCNPISGHNTLYWYLQNLGQGPELLIRYENEEAVDDSQLPKDRFSAERLKGVDSTLKIQPAELGDSAVYLCASSPGLGAGGTDAQYFGPGTRLTVL.

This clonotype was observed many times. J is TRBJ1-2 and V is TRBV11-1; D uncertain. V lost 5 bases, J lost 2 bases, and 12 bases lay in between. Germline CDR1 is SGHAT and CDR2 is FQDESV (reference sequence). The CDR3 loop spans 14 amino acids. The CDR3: CASSPQRRNYGYTF. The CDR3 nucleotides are TGTGCCAGCAGCCCTCAGCGCAGGAACTATGGCTACACCTTC. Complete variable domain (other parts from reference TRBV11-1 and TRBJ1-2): EAEVAQSPRYKITEKSQAVAFWCDPISGHATLYWYRQILGQGPELLVQFQDESVVDDSQLPKDRFSAERLKGVDSTLKIQPAELGDSAMYLCASSPQRRNYGYTFGSGTRLTVV.

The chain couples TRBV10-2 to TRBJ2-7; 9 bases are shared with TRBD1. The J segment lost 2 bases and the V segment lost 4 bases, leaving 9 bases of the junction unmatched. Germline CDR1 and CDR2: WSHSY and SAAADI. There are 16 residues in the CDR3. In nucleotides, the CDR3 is TGCGCCAGCAGTGCGACCGGGACAGGGAAAGCCTACGAGCAGTACTTC. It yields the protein CASSATGTGKAYEQYF.

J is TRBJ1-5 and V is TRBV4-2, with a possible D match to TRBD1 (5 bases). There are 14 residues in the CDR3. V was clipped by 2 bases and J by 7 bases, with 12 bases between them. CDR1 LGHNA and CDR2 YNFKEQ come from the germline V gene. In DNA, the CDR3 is TGTGCCAGCAGCCAAATGGGGGGAGGGCAGCCCCAGCATTTT. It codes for CASSQMGGGQPQHF.

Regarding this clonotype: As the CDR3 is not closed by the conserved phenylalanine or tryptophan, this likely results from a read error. The CDR3 loop is CSAIDRSSSNQPQHY. The CDR3 DNA reads as TGCAGTGCTATAGATCGCTCCAGCAGTAACCAGCCCCAGCATTAT. The genes are TRBV20-1 and TRBJ1-5, with D unclear. This CDR3 contains 15 residues. Germline assignment: CDR1 DFQATT and CDR2 SNEGSKA (reference sequence). The ends were cut back, 4 bases at V and 7 bases at J, with 20 bases in the middle.